A single TCR beta chain is shown here with its context. Its antigen is currently unknown. TCRdb re-analysed the 5' RACE reads in MiXCR, keeping a single row per CDR3 protein. The top ten hold roughly a fifth of the sample, which has 300,000 to 350,000 distinct CDR3 sequences, under 15% seen once. This specimen belongs to a study of T-cell memory formation after mild COVID-19. Study-wide background: TCR clustering was largely donor specific.

Study outcomes and limitations: The main location of contracting CD4+ clones was CM and EM, and that of contracting CD8+ clones was EMRA. In second-wave clones peaking day 37, SARS-CoV-2 specificity remained unconfirmed. Some clones that responded turned up in pre-infection memory, which suggests that cross-reactive memory joined in.

The germline gives CDR1 SGHTA, CDR2 FQGTGA. J was trimmed by 4 bases and V by 4 bases; bases with no gene match: 12. CDR3 length equals 18 residues. This receptor was identified in a young man who had mild COVID-19 (a few samples of this study predate the infection). Cell type and time point are not known. The V gene is TRBV7-3, the J gene TRBJ2-3; 12 bases fit TRBD1. Sequences were obtained from PBMCs or a T cell subset sorted from them (not recorded which). CDR3 sequence reads: CASSSNPRDRGRADTQYF. In DNA form, the CDR3 reads TGTGCCAGCAGCTCCAATCCCCGGGACAGGGGGCGGGCAGATACGCAGTATTTT.